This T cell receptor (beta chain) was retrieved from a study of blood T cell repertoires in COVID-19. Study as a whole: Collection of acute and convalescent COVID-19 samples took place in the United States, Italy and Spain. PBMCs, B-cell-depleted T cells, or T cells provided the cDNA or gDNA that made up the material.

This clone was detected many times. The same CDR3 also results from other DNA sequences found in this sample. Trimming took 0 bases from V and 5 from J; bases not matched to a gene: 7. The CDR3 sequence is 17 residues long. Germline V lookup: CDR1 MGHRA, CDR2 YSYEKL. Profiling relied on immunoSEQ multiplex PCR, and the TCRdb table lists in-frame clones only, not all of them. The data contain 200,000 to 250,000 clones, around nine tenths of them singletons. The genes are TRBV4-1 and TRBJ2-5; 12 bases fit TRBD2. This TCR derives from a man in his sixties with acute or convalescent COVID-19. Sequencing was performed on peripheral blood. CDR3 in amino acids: CASSQDLAGGPRETQYF. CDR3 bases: TGCGCCAGCAGCCAAGACCTAGCGGGGGGGCCCAGGGAGACCCAGTACTTC.